These 5 T cell receptor beta chains came from one sample sequenced in a study of blood T cell repertoires in COVID-19. Sequencing used immunoSEQ multiplex PCR; TCRdb keeps in-frame clones, though not all of them. The table has about 410,000 clones, roughly 90% seen once. Sample: peripheral blood. These receptors all stem from a woman between 40 and 55 years old with COVID-19, enrolled during active disease.

The J gene is TRBJ2-2, the V gene TRBV28, with TRBD2 identical over 9 bases. The CDR3 loop spans 16 amino acids. Germline V gives CDR1 MDHEN, CDR2 SYDVKM. The V and J ends lost 2 bases and 6 bases, in that order; junction bases with no gene match: 7. In DNA form, the CDR3 reads TGTGCCAGCAGTTTAGAGGGACTAGCTATCGCCGGGGAGCTGTTTTTT. This gives the protein CASSLEGLAIAGELFF.

The chain links TRBV7-2 to TRBJ2-7, with D possibly being TRBD2 (5 bases). The CDR3 is made up of 14 amino acids. V dropped 2 bases and J dropped 3 bases, with 11 bases sitting between them. CDR1 is SGHTA, CDR2 FQGNSA, per germline. CDR3 DNA sequence: TGTGCCAGCAGCTTACGGGATTACGGCTACGAGCAGTACTTC. Translated: CASSLRDYGYEQYF.

The chain links TRBV28 to TRBJ2-5, with D possibly matching TRBD2 (5 bases). This CDR3 spans 14 amino acids. V lost 6 bases and J 1 base, leaving 12 bases between the germline ends. The germline gives CDR1 MDHEN, CDR2 SYDVKM. The CDR3 region has the DNA TGTGCCAGCAGCGACGGGGTGATCCAAGAGACCCAGTACTTC. This translates into CASSDGVIQETQYF.

The gene calls are TRBV7-8 and TRBJ1-4, with 7 bases matching TRBD1. The CDR3 is 15 residues long. Germline V lookup: CDR1 SGHVS, CDR2 FQNEAQ. V trimming: 1 base; J trimming: 7 bases; junction bases outside the gene matches: 6. The CDR3 nucleotides read TGTGCCAGCAGCTTAGAAGGGACAGTTAGTGAAAAACTGTTTTTT. Translation gives CASSLEGTVSEKLFF.

The genes are TRBV16 and TRBJ1-1; TRBD1 is a possible D gene (6 bases). V was clipped by 5 bases and J by 5 bases, with 12 bases between them. The CDR3 contains 13 residues. CDR1 is KGHSY, CDR2 FQNENV, per germline. The chain's CDR3 is CASSGGRGTEAFF. CDR3 DNA: TGTGCCAGCAGCGGCGGGAGGGGGACTGAAGCTTTCTTT.